This T cell receptor (beta chain) appears in the sequencing data of a study of cytomegalovirus exposure and HLA in healthy donors. Study results and caveats: Reported findings show TCR beta sequences accurately forecast HLA-A and HLA-B alleles in most subjects. Some highly shared sequence variants likely arose as a pipeline artifact. The authors later found most CMV-associated TCR beta chains appeared HLA-restricted.

Primers included in the PCR were 60 Vbeta and 13 Jbeta primers. Per the original data handling: There were about 80 million unique TCR beta chains by a later count, and around 10 million of them were shared. Assay used: immunoSEQ multiplex PCR; TCRdb lists only in-frame clones, some missing. The V and J calls and clone size were taken over from that table, and D and trimming were inferred from the DNA. The repertoire holds around 100,000 clones, with roughly 69% as singletons. This clone turned up a few times. The antigen remains undetermined. Germline CDR1 reads ENHRY; CDR2 reads SYGVKD. The V and J ends lost 7 bases and 8 bases respectively, with 17 bases between them. The CDR3 runs to 13 residues.

The sample taken for sequencing was PBMCs. The TCR originated in a man aged 50 to 59 in good health and CMV-seropositive. The chain carries TRBV10-3 and TRBJ1-1, with D perhaps TRBD1 (6 bases). The CDR3 protein is CAIIRGEGGEAFF. The DNA for the CDR3 is TGTGCCATCATTCGTGGTGAAGGGGGAGAAGCTTTCTTT.